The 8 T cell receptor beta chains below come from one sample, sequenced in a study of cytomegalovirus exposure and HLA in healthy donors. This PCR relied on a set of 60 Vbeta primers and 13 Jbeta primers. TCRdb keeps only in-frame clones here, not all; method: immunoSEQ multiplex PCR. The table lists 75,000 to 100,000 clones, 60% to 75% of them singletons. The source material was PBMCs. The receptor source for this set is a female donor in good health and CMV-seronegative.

The CDR3 DNA reads as TGTGCCTGGAGTGGGCCCTTGGGAGAGCAGTACTTC. It translates to CAWSGPLGEQYF. The chain couples TRBV30 to TRBJ2-5, with D possibly being TRBD2 (5 bases). Deletions cut 1 base from V and 11 bases from J, with 14 bases between. This CDR3 region has 12 residues. CDR1 is GTSNPN and CDR2 is SVGIG in the germline V gene (reference sequence).

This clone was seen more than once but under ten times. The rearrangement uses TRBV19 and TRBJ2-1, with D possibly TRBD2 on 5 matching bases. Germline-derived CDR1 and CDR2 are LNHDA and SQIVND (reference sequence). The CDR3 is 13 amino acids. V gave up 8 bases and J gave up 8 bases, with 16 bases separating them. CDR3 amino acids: CASRKRVGDEQFF. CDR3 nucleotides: TGTGCCAGTCGTAAGAGGGTAGGCGATGAGCAGTTCTTC.

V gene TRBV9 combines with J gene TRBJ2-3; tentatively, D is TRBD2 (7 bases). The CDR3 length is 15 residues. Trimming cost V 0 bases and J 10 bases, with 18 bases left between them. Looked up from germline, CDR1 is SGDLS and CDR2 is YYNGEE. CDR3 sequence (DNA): TGTGCCAGCAGCGTAGGTTTGGGGGGGCGAAGATCGCAGTATTTT. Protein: CASSVGLGGRRSQYF.

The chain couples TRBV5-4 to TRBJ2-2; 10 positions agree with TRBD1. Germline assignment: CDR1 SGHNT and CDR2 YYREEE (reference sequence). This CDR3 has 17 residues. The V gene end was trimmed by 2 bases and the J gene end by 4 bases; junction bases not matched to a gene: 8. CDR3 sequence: CASSFPPGQGTTGELFF. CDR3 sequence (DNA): TGTGCCAGCAGCTTCCCCCCGGGACAGGGGACCACCGGGGAGCTGTTTTTT.

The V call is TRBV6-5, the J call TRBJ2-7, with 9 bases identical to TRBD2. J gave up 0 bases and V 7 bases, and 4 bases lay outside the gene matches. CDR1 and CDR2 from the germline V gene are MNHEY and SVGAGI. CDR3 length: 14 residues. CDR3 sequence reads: CASTAGGGSYEQYF. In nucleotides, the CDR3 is TGTGCCAGCACCGCGGGGGGGGGCTCCTACGAGCAGTACTTC.

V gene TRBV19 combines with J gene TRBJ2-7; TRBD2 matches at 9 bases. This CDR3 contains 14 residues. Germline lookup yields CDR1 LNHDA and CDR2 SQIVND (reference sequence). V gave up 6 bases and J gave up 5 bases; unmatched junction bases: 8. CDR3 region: CASSAGTSLDEQYF. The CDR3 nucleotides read TGTGCCAGTAGCGCCGGGACTAGCCTCGACGAGCAGTACTTC.

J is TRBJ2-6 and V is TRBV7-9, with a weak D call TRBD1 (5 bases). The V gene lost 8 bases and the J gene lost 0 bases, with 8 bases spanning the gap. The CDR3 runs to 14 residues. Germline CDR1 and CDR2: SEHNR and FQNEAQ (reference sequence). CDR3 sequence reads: CASQGFSGANVLTF. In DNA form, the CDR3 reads TGTGCCAGCCAGGGCTTCTCTGGGGCCAACGTCCTGACTTTC.

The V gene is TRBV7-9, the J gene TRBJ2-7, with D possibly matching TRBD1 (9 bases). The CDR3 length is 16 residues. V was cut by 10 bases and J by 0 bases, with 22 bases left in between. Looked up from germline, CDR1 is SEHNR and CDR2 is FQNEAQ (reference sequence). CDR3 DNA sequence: TGTGCCACCTCTCCGGGGGGGACAGGGTTCTCCTACGAGCAGTACTTC. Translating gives CATSPGGTGFSYEQYF.